One and the same sample provided the 15 T cell receptor beta chains below, sequenced in a study of CD8 T cells in Susac syndrome. Random hexamers were used to reverse transcribe the RNA input (about 0.45 to 1 ug). One entry per CDR3 protein, called by TCRdb with MiXCR from the immunoSEQ multiplex PCR reads. The data show more than 65,000 distinct CDR3 sequences, 95% seen once. Sequences were obtained from CD8+ T cells from PBMCs. The receptor set was obtained from a human donor with Susac syndrome.

This chain joins TRBV19 and TRBJ2-1, with D uncertain. CDR3 length: 16 residues. Germline lookup yields CDR1 LNHDA and CDR2 SQIVND (reference sequence). Trimming shortened V by 0 bases and J by 0 bases, and 9 bases separated the two germline ends. CDR3 protein: CASSIEGRSSYNEQFF. The DNA for the CDR3 is TGTGCCAGTAGTATAGAGGGCAGGAGCTCCTACAATGAGCAGTTCTTC. The variable domain in full, with the rest retrieved from reference TRBV19 and TRBJ2-1, is DGGITQSPKYLFRKEGQNVTLSCEQNLNHDAMYWYRQDPGQGLRLIYYSQIVNDFQKGDIAEGYSVSREKKESFPLTVTSAQKNPTAFYLCASSIEGRSSYNEQFFGPGTRLTVL.

The chain employs TRBV14 and TRBJ2-4, with 8 bases aligning to TRBD1. The germline gives CDR1 SGHDN, CDR2 FVKESK. The CDR3 is made up of 14 amino acids. V lost 1 base to trimming and J lost 5 bases; unmatched junction nucleotides: 1. CDR3 residues: CASSQGQGQNIQYF. CDR3 bases: TGTGCCAGCAGCCAAGGACAGGGGCAAAACATTCAGTACTTC. Full variable domain (remainder filled in from reference TRBV14 and TRBJ2-4): EAGVTQFPSHSVIEKGQTVTLRCDPISGHDNLYWYRRVMGKEIKFLLHFVKESKQDESGMPNNRFLAERTGGTYSTLKVQPAELEDSGVYFCASSQGQGQNIQYFGAGTRLSVL.

This chain uses TRBV3-1 with TRBJ2-3; possibly TRBD1 or TRBD2 for D (6 bases each). This CDR3 is 17 amino acids long. V lost 4 bases to trimming and J lost 1 base, with 18 bases between them. CDR1 is LGHDT, CDR2 YNNKEL, per germline (reference sequence). In nucleotides, the CDR3 is TGTGCCAGCAGCCCGACCGGATGGAGGGGGGGCACAGATACGCAGTATTTT. Its translation: CASSPTGWRGGTDTQYF.

The CDR3 loop is CASSVTPAGDNEQFF. The CDR3 coding sequence is TGTGCCAGCAGCGTAACTCCAGCGGGCGACAATGAGCAGTTCTTC. The chain employs TRBV9 and TRBJ2-1; the D gene is possibly TRBD2 (6 bases). CDR3 length: 15 amino acids. V was trimmed by 1 base and J by 5 bases, leaving 13 bases between them. CDR1 SGDLS and CDR2 YYNGEE come from the germline V gene.

The rearrangement links TRBV29-1 to TRBJ2-3; D not certain. There are 13 residues in the CDR3. V was clipped by 7 bases and J by 5 bases, with 16 bases between them. CDR1 and CDR2 (germline): SQVTM, ANQGSEA. CDR3 in DNA: TGCAGCGGGATAGAGGCCAACGGAGATACGCAGTATTTT. As protein: CSGIEANGDTQYF.

The chain links TRBV7-9 to TRBJ1-1; D is perhaps TRBD1 (5 bases). The CDR3 is 15 amino acids. Germline V CDR1 and CDR2: SEHNR, FQNEAQ (reference sequence). V was trimmed by 1 base and J by 0 bases, leaving 9 bases between them. For the CDR3, the DNA is TGTGCCAGCAGCTTAGGCACAGGTCTGAACACTGAAGCTTTCTTT. As protein: CASSLGTGLNTEAFF.

The rearrangement uses TRBV27 and TRBJ1-1; 8 positions match TRBD1. The germline V gene encodes CDR1 MNHEY and CDR2 SMNVEV (reference sequence). Germline trimming cut 2 bases from V and 4 bases from J; bases unmatched to any gene: 3. This CDR3 is built from 14 residues. DNA of the CDR3: TGTGCCAGCAGTTTACAGGGGGCTTTCACTGAAGCTTTCTTT. Amino acids: CASSLQGAFTEAFF.

The chain is built from TRBV15 and TRBJ2-3, with unresolved D. Per the germline V gene, CDR1 is LNHNV and CDR2 is YYDKDF (reference sequence). Trimming stripped 5 bases from V and 0 bases from J, with 9 bases between. The CDR3 runs to 14 residues. Written as DNA, the CDR3 is TGTGCCACCAGCCACATTTCTAGCACAGATACGCAGTATTTT. Amino acids: CATSHISSTDTQYF.

The CDR3 DNA sequence: TGTGCCAGCAGCCAAAAACGGGCTGTGGGCGAGACCCAGTACTTC. As protein: CASSQKRAVGETQYF. V and J are TRBV3-1 and TRBJ2-5; D not resolved. Germline assignment: CDR1 LGHDT and CDR2 YNNKEL (reference sequence). The CDR3 consists of 15 residues. V lost 2 bases to trimming and J lost 5 bases, with 15 bases between them.

This clonotype was seen only once. The rearrangement links TRBV27 to TRBJ2-5; TRBD1 is a possible D gene (6 bases). This CDR3 region has 14 residues. Germline CDR1 MNHEY, CDR2 SMNVEV (reference sequence). V lost 5 bases and J lost 5, with 15 bases in between. In DNA form, the CDR3 reads TGTGCCAGCAGTGCAAGACAGGCGACGGAGACCCAGTACTTC. This encodes CASSARQATETQYF.

The chain is built from TRBV18 and TRBJ2-5; possibly TRBD1 or TRBD2 for D (5 bases each). Germline CDR1 reads KGHSH; CDR2 reads LQKENI. V was pared by 8 bases and J by 1 base, with 17 bases between. The CDR3 length is 15 residues. The CDR3 sequence: CASRQQVGGQETQYF. The CDR3 nucleotides read TGTGCCAGCAGACAACAGGTTGGGGGCCAAGAGACCCAGTACTTC.

The chain employs TRBV29-1 and TRBJ2-5; D gene unclear. Germline V gives CDR1 SQVTM, CDR2 ANQGSEA. The CDR3 covers 15 residues. V lost 6 bases to trimming and J lost 1 base, with 18 bases between them. This CDR3 is CSVIKTLGFQETQYF. The CDR3 DNA follows: TGCAGCGTAATAAAGACCTTAGGGTTCCAAGAGACCCAGTACTTC.

V gene TRBV12-3 or TRBV12-4 combines with J gene TRBJ2-1; possibly TRBD2 for D (6 bases). CDR3 length equals 15 residues. The V end was cut by 8 bases, the J end by 3 bases, with 17 bases between. The CDR3 region is CASVGGDTIYNEQFF. The CDR3 DNA reads TGTGCCAGCGTAGGCGGGGATACCATCTACAATGAGCAGTTCTTC.

The genes are TRBV6-2 or TRBV6-3 and TRBJ2-1; 7 bases agree with TRBD1. The CDR3 is 13 residues long. Germline CDR1 reads MNHEY; CDR2 reads SVGEGT. Trimming took 4 bases from V and 5 from J; bases not matched to a gene: 2. The DNA of the CDR3 is TGTGCCAGCAGTTTCACAGGGGACAATGAGCAGTTCTTC. Its protein is CASSFTGDNEQFF.

The count of this clonotype is one. One end of the junction varies from germline; a read error may be responsible. Here the CDR3 reads CASSLALSKGEQFF. CDR3 coding DNA: TGTGCTAGCAGCTTAGCACTGAGTAAAGGTGAGCAGTTCTTC. The gene calls are TRBV7-7 and TRBJ2-1; no definite D call. Germline V gene data show CDR1 as SSHAT and CDR2 as FNYEAQ (reference sequence). The CDR3 sequence is 14 residues long. Full variable domain (remainder filled in from reference TRBV7-7 and TRBJ2-1): GAGVSQSPRYKVTKRGQDVTLRCDPISSHATLYWYQQALGQGPEFLTYFNYEAQPDKSGLPSDRFSAERPEGSISTLTIQRTEQRDSAMYRCASSLALSKGEQFFGPGTRLTVL.